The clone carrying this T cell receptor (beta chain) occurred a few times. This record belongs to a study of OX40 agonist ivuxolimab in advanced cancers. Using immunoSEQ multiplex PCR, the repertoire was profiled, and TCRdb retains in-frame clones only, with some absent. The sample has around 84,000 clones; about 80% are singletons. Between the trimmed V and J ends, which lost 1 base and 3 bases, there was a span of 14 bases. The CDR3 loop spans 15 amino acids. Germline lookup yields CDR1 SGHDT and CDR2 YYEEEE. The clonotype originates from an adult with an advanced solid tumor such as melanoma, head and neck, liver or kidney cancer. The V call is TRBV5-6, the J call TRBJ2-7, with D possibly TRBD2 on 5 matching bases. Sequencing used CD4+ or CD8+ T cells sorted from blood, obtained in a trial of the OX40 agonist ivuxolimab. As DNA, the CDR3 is TGTGCCAGCAGCTTGCAGGTGGGAGTGGTCTACGAGCAGTACTTC. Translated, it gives CASSLQVGVVYEQYF. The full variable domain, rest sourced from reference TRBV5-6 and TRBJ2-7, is DAGVTQSPTHLIKTRGQQVTLRCSPKSGHDTVSWYQQALGQGPQFIFQYYEEEERQRGNFPDRFSGHQFPNYSSELNVNALLLGDSALYLCASSLQVGVVYEQYFGPGTRLTVT.